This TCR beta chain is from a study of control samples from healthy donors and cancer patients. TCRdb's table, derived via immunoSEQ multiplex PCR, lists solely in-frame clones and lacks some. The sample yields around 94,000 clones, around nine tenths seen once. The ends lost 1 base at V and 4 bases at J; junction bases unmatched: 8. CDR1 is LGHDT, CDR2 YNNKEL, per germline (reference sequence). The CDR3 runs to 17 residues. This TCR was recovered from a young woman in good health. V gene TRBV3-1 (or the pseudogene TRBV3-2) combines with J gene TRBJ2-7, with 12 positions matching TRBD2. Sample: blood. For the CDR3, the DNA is TGTGCCAGCAGCCAAGGGTTCTCTAGCGGGGGGGCGTACGAGCAGTACTTC. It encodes CASSQGFSSGGAYEQYF.